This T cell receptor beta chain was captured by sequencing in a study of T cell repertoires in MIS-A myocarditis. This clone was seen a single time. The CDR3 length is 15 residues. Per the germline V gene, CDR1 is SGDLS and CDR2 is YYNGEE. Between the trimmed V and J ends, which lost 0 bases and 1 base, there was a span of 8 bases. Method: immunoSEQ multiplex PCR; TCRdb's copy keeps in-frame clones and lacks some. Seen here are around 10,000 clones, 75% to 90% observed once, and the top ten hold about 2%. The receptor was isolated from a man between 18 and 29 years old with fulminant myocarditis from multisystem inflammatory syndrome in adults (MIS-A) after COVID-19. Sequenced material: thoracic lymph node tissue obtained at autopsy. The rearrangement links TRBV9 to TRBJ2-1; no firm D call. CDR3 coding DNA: TGTGCCAGCAGCGTAGTTGGTTCATCCTACAATGAGCAGTTCTTC. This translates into CASSVVGSSYNEQFF.